This is a list of T cell receptor beta chains from one sample in a study of blood T cell repertoires in COVID-19. Clones were read by immunoSEQ multiplex PCR, and TCRdb kept only the in-frame ones, dropping some. The sample gives under 300,000 clones, 70% to 90% of which show up once; roughly a sixth is in the top ten. The sample was PBMCs or T cells enriched from blood (not recorded which). The origin of the receptors is a man between 18 and 29 years old who had recovered from COVID-19. CDR3s include the opening cysteine and the closing phenylalanine or tryptophan. A D gene is named only where the DNA matches it firmly. Some rows have no size entry. The others give once, few or many, or a class for an expanded clone.

clone size	D gene	V gene	J gene	CDR3 protein	CDR3 DNA
.	.	TRBV5-8	TRBJ2-3	CASSSPLGSTQYF	TGTGCCAGCAGCTCCCCTCTGGGGAGTACGCAGTATTTT
.	.	TRBV6-5	TRBJ1-3	CASSYSEGSSGNTIYF	TGTGCCAGCAGTTACTCGGAGGGCAGCTCTGGAAACACCATATATTTT
.	TRBD2	TRBV5-1	TRBJ2-3	CASSLGGSADTQYF	TGCGCCAGCAGCTTGGGCGGGAGCGCAGATACGCAGTATTTT
.	.	TRBV6-5	TRBJ2-7	CASSYAGTTYEQYF	TGTGCCAGCAGTTATGCCGGGACAACCTACGAGCAGTACTTC
.	TRBD1	TRBV7-6	TRBJ2-1	CASSLDRGAYNEQFF	TGTGCCAGCAGCCTTGACAGGGGGGCCTACAATGAGCAGTTCTTC
.	.	TRBV6-1	TRBJ2-3	CASSETRGSTDTQYF	TGTGCCAGCAGTGAAACCAGGGGCAGCACAGATACGCAGTATTTT
few	.	TRBV2	TRBJ2-7	CASSDILSYEQYF	TGTGCCAGCAGTGATATCCTTTCTTACGAGCAGTACTTC
.	.	TRBV5-4	TRBJ1-1	CASSLPGQAQNTEAFF	TGTGCCAGCAGCCTGCCTGGACAAGCACAGAACACTGAAGCTTTCTTT
.	TRBD2	TRBV10-2	TRBJ2-7	CASSELAGGLYEQYF	TGCGCCAGCAGCGAACTAGCGGGAGGGCTCTACGAGCAGTACTTC
.	.	TRBV12-5	TRBJ1-1	CASGIGQGTEAFF	TGTGCTAGTGGTATCGGGCAGGGCACTGAAGCTTTCTTT
.	TRBD2	TRBV5-1	TRBJ2-7	CASSLTTSGGFSSTYEQYF	TGCGCCAGCAGCTTGACCACTAGCGGGGGATTTTCCAGTACCTACGAGCAGTACTTC